One sample yielded the 12 T cell receptor beta chains listed below, sequenced in a study of blood T cell repertoires in COVID-19. Produced via immunoSEQ multiplex PCR; TCRdb's table is partial and in-frame only. The sample includes some 70,000 clones, 85% seen only once; the top ten take about 3.2%. The sample taken for sequencing was peripheral blood. The receptors were sampled from a man older than 75 with acute or convalescent COVID-19.

This chain connects TRBV12-3 or TRBV12-4 to TRBJ2-5, with D hard to call. The length of the CDR3 is 13 residues. V gave up 4 bases and J gave up 5 bases, with 11 bases separating them. CDR3 nucleotide sequence: TGTGCCAGCAGTTCCCCCCTAAAGGAGACCCAGTACTTC. This sequence encodes CASSSPLKETQYF.

The J gene is TRBJ2-7, the V gene TRBV4-3; 9 positions match TRBD2. V was pared by 3 bases and J by 6 bases, with 6 bases of the junction left unmatched. Germline CDR1 LGHNA, CDR2 YSLEER. CDR3 length: 14 residues. The CDR3 reads CASSQAGLASEQYF. The CDR3 DNA is TGCGCCAGCAGCCAGGCGGGACTAGCCTCCGAGCAGTACTTC.

The genes are TRBV11-2 and TRBJ2-1; 9 positions agree with TRBD2. Per the germline V gene, CDR1 is SGHAT and CDR2 is FQNNGV. CDR3 size: 13 residues. The V segment lost 9 bases and the J segment 10 bases; nucleotides outside the gene matches: 10. CDR3 bases: TGTGCCAGTTCATTGGCGGGAGGGGGCGAGCAGTTCTTC. Translated, it gives CASSLAGGGEQFF.

The V and J genes are TRBV30 and TRBJ1-1, with 9 bases fitting TRBD1. Trimming cost V 5 bases and J 1 base; bases outside gene matches: 2. Germline CDR1 is GTSNPN and CDR2 is SVGIG (reference sequence). This CDR3 region has 13 residues. CDR3 bases: TGTGCCTGGCGGGACAGGGAGAACACTGAAGCTTTCTTT. It specifies CAWRDRENTEAFF. The full variable domain, in which reference TRBV30 and TRBJ1-1 provide the parts outside the CDR3, is SQTIHQWPATLVQPVGSPLSLECTVEGTSNPNLYWYRQAAGRGLQLLFYSVGIGQISSEVPQNLSASRPQDRQFILSSKKLLLSDSGFYLCAWRDRENTEAFFGQGTRLTVV.

This clone was picked up a small number of times. The V gene is TRBV29-1, the J gene TRBJ1-2, with D perhaps TRBD1 (5 bases). This CDR3 comprises 15 residues. V was pared by 4 bases and J by 4 bases, with 19 bases between. CDR1 and CDR2 (germline): SQVTM, ANQGSEA. The chain's CDR3 is CSVGTTGEESYGYTF. CDR3 coding DNA: TGCAGCGTTGGGACCACAGGTGAGGAAAGCTATGGCTACACCTTC.

The rearrangement links TRBV6-2 or TRBV6-3 to TRBJ2-7; 7 nucleotides match TRBD2. The V segment lost 3 bases and the J segment 5 bases; nucleotides outside the gene matches: 10. This CDR3 spans 15 amino acids. Germline loops: CDR1 MNHEY, CDR2 SVGEGT. CDR3 loop: CASSYRRLAGDEQYF. In nucleotides, the CDR3 is TGTGCCAGCAGTTATCGCAGACTAGCCGGCGACGAGCAGTACTTC.

About this clone: The sample holds other DNA sequences that translate to the same CDR3. The rearrangement joins TRBV11-2 to TRBJ1-4, with D possibly matching TRBD1 (5 bases). The CDR3 contains 12 residues. The V gene lost 5 bases and the J gene lost 7 bases, with 8 bases spanning the gap. Germline V gene sequence: CDR1 SGHAT, CDR2 FQNNGV. The CDR3 region is CASSRRGEKLFF. The CDR3 nucleotides read TGTGCCAGCAGCCGAAGGGGTGAAAAACTGTTTTTT.

The chain links TRBV11-3 to TRBJ1-6; 8 bases match TRBD1. The CDR3 sequence is 15 residues long. V was pared by 5 bases and J by 7 bases, with 7 bases of the junction left unmatched. Germline V gene data show CDR1 as SGHNT and CDR2 as YENEEA. CDR3 sequence (DNA): TGTGCCAGCAGCCCGGACAGGGCAGTGAATTCACCCCTCCACTTT. This encodes CASSPDRAVNSPLHF.

The V call is TRBV7-2, the J call TRBJ2-7; D might be TRBD1 (5 bases). Germline-derived CDR1 and CDR2 are SGHTA and FQGNSA. The CDR3 spans 16 residues. The V end was cut by 5 bases, the J end by 3 bases, with 20 bases between. The CDR3 coding sequence is TGTGCCAGCAGCCCAAGCTTAGGTATAGGGGACTACGAGCAGTACTTC. Translation gives CASSPSLGIGDYEQYF.

The chain recombines TRBV28 with TRBJ2-7; TRBD2 might be the D (6 bases). From germline, CDR1 is MDHEN and CDR2 SYDVKM. The ends were cut back, 7 bases at V and 0 bases at J, with 16 bases in the middle. The CDR3 is 15 amino acids. Here the CDR3 DNA reads TGTGCCAGCATCGAAAGCCGGGACTCCTCCTACGAGCAGTACTTC. Protein: CASIESRDSSYEQYF.

J is TRBJ1-1 and V is TRBV5-6, with D perhaps matching TRBD1 (5 bases). Germline CDR1 is SGHDT and CDR2 is YYEEEE. V was trimmed by 4 bases and J by 5 bases, leaving 18 bases between them. CDR3 length: 15 residues. This CDR3 is CASSRGGAGRTEAFF. The CDR3 coding sequence is TGTGCCAGCAGCCGGGGAGGGGCAGGGAGGACTGAAGCTTTCTTT.

This chain uses TRBV6-1 with TRBJ2-1, with 8 positions matching TRBD2. The ends lost 4 bases at V and 2 bases at J; junction bases unmatched: 7. This CDR3 is 16 amino acids long. From germline, CDR1 is MNHNS and CDR2 SASEGT. The CDR3 reads CASSALAGLPYNEQFF. DNA for the CDR3: TGTGCCAGCAGTGCCCTAGCGGGCCTACCCTACAATGAGCAGTTCTTC.